This T cell receptor (beta chain) comes out of a study of blood T cell repertoires in COVID-19. On the study more broadly: Samples taken during acute and convalescent COVID-19 were collected in the United States, Italy and Spain. The cDNA or gDNA used as material had been derived from T cells, B-cell-depleted T cells, or PBMCs.

Trimming took off 0 bases at V and 9 bases at J, with 8 bases between the two ends. Germline CDR1 reads LNHNV; CDR2 reads YYDKDF (reference sequence). CDR3 length: 12 amino acids. Per the study methods: Amplification from reference gene primers served as the basis for estimated nucleated cell counts. Here immunoSEQ multiplex PCR was the method, and the copy in TCRdb shows in-frame clones only, minus some. That table is the source of V, J and clone size, and D and trimming were worked out from the DNA. The table lists 200,000 to 250,000 clones, more than 65% of them singletons, with roughly 2.3% in the top ten.

J is TRBJ2-5 and V is TRBV15, with D perhaps matching TRBD2 (6 bases). The sequenced sample consisted of peripheral blood. This TCR was sampled from a woman aged 55 to 70 with acute or convalescent COVID-19. The CDR3 sequence: CATSRDRGSQYF. The DNA of the CDR3 is TGTGCCACCAGCAGAGATCGGGGGTCCCAGTACTTC.